This TCR beta chain was sequenced during a study of vaccination and CD4 T cells after COVID-19 (dated by TCRdb to 2021 to 2024). The study in broad terms: Convalescent patients had a positive SARS-CoV-2 result on nasal swab PCR, and of these patients, several had mild disease and one had severe disease. In the convalescent cohort there were six males and four females, among whom were two Hispanic individuals, seven Caucasians, two Asians and one multiracial person. Participants got two doses of the Pfizer-BioNTech BNT162b2 vaccine (n=8) or two doses of the Moderna mRNA-1273 vaccine (n=2). Post-COVID blood samples were collected from convalescent patients a median of around 100 days after diagnosis, with a range of roughly 30 to 161 days. Post-vaccine blood samples were collected a median of about 72 days after the second vaccine dose, ranging from roughly 12 to 241 days. For stimulating the cultures, overlapping spike peptide pools were used, derived from SARS-CoV-2 as well as from the common cold coronaviruses HCoV-NL63, HCoV-OC43 and HCoV-229E. Control cultures used a CEFX viral epitope pool as positive control, an HIV-1 Nef peptide pool as negative control, or no peptide. The spike-specific CD4+ TCR repertoire was compared before and after mRNA vaccination in over 9 COVID-19 convalescent patients and a handful of infection-naive healthy vaccine recipients. Findings and caveats that apply to the study as a whole: The study included relatively few convalescent patients and did not analyze early timepoints after natural infection. The median count of SARS-CoV-2-reactive clonotypes went up from 20 to 25 after infection to around 38 after vaccination, although the change was not significant. Of the vaccine-specific clones in convalescent patients, 304 of 307, or nearly all, reacted only to SARS-CoV-2 spike and did not cross-react with common cold coronaviruses. In convalescent patients, a median around 90% of post-vaccine SARS-CoV-2-reactive clones were detected only after vaccination, suggesting vaccine-specific priming.

This clonotype came up once. This receptor's antigen is unknown. No much larger clonotype is one base removed from it; base qualities were not supplied. Support from one read is weak. The sample's treatment or condition, from its label and the paper: approximately nine-day PBMC culture with coronavirus spike peptide pools or control peptides (ViraFEST assay). To expand antigen-specific T cells with peptide pools and then pick out the expanded clonotypes through TCR sequencing, the study relied on the ViraFEST assay. Positive SARS-CoV-2 PCR tests in the convalescent patients dated from March to December 2020, before Alpha, Beta and Delta variants emerged in the United States. Each well held 1.5 million to 2.5 million PBMCs cultured with around 10 ug/ml peptide pools in IMDM containing roughly 4.7% human AB serum and 9 to 10 IU/ml IL-2. On days 3 and 7, half of the culture medium was replaced with fresh IL-2-containing medium. After approximately eleven days of culture, CD4+ T cells were isolated by negative selection with the EasySep CD4+ T cell isolation kit. Ficoll-Paque Plus gradient centrifugation was used to isolate PBMCs from whole blood, and the isolated PBMCs were then either used fresh or cryopreserved at -140C. In general, triplicate wells were set up for every culture condition.

The CDR3 runs 12 residues from the cysteine to the phenylalanine. The read is trimmed to its CDR3 DNA, 36 bases read in frame from base 1. The germline V gene (reference sequence) specifies SGHNT as CDR1 and YYREEE as CDR2. Trimming at the junction amounts to 6 bases on V and 7 bases on J, and the germline ends lie 13 bases apart. Library construction relied on PCR. DNA from cultured CD4+ T cells was subjected to TCR sequencing with the Oncomine TCR Beta short-read assay at the Johns Hopkins FTIC core. Genomic DNA was extracted from the cultured CD4+ T cells with the QIAamp micro DNA kit. Oncomine TCR Beta libraries from cultured CD4+ T cells were pooled using unique dual indexes and sequenced on an Illumina iSeq 100. In the original analysis: Non-productive sequences were filtered out, and CDR3s that did not start with C, did not end with F or W, or were shorter than 7 amino acids were discarded. Antigen-specific clonotypes were identified using the MANAFEST web application through comparison of peptide-stimulated wells with reference and other culture wells. Positive clones required FDR below 0.05, an odds ratio above 5, and productive frequency above 0.1% in at least two of three replicate wells. Clonotypes that were significantly expanded in both SARS-CoV-2 spike wells and at least one common cold coronavirus spike condition were defined as cross-reactive. Levenshtein distances (stringdist) and unrooted phylogenetic trees (ape) in R version 3.6.1 were used to assess CDR3 homology. Through fastp at Q25 and MiXCR, TCRdb rebuilt clones from the public reads, retaining in-frame beta chains. For every CDR3 protein sequence, its rows merge into one entry that carries the most common genes and DNA. The authors' filters were not applied to this entry. For this sample there are more than 7,500 distinct CDR3 sequences; about three fifths appear just once. The ten largest clones add up to 7.5% to 8% of the sample.

Sequencing was performed on CD4+ T cells from blood, cultured in vitro. The chain is assembled from TRBV5-4 and TRBJ1-2; no D gene can be assigned with confidence. The clonotype comes from a human donor who had recovered from COVID-19. The DNA sequence follows: TGTGCCAGCACCCAGGTCGCCGGTGGCTACACCTTC. Its protein reads: CASTQVAGGYTF.